This T cell receptor (beta chain) derives from a study of siplizumab effects on memory and regulatory T cells. Trimming removed 6 bases from V and 1 base from J, with 9 bases in between. CDR3 length: 14 amino acids. Germline V gives CDR1 SNHLY, CDR2 FYNNEI. A note on this clone: As yet, its antigen is unknown.

Produced via immunoSEQ multiplex PCR; TCRdb's table is partial and in-frame only. The sample has over 10,000 clones, 40% seen once. As described, mixed lymphocyte reaction cells underwent coculture at 37°C for a duration of 5 to 6 days. The sample taken for sequencing was CFSE-low (dividing) CD8+ T cells sorted from an allogeneic mixed lymphocyte reaction. The source of this sequence is a human donor in good health; the cells came from an allogeneic mixed lymphocyte reaction. The V call is TRBV2, the J call TRBJ1-4; D is uncertain. The CDR3 DNA sequence: TGTGCCAGCAGGCAAGGTGGAACTAATGAAAAACTGTTTTTT. This translates into CASRQGGTNEKLFF.